This is a list of T cell receptor beta chains from one sample in a study of response to subunit inactivated influenza vaccine. TCRdb re-analysed the RT-PCR reads in MiXCR, keeping a single row per CDR3 protein. This table has approximately 500,000 distinct CDR3 sequences, under 30% appearing once. This same sample was also part of a study on T cells expressing NK-cell markers.

The sample here was CD4+ T cells sorted from PBMCs, taken about 11 days after vaccination. The origin of the receptors is a man aged 50 to 59 who received an inactivated influenza vaccine. CDR3s include the opening cysteine and the closing phenylalanine or tryptophan. Each record gives: V gene, CDR3 length, D gene, clone size, J gene, CDR3 protein, CDR3 DNA. A D gene is named only where the DNA matches it firmly. Expanded clones get a size class; other rows say once, few or many, or leave the size out.

>TRBV12-3/TRBV12-4|15|NA|NA|TRBJ1-1
CASSQTGTPNTEAFF
TGTGCCAGCAGTCAGACCGGGACACCGAACACTGAAGCTTTCTTT
>TRBV30|15|TRBD1|few|TRBJ1-5
CAWSNDRGLGQPQHF
TGTGCCTGGAGCAATGACAGGGGGCTGGGTCAGCCCCAGCATTTT
>TRBV29-1|15|NA|NA|TRBJ2-7
CSVARDLGSSYEQYF
TGCAGCGTTGCCCGGGACTTAGGGAGCTCCTACGAGCAGTACTTC
>TRBV24-1|16|TRBD1|few|TRBJ2-2
CATSGPQGARTGELFF
TGTGCCACCAGTGGACCACAGGGGGCGCGAACCGGGGAGCTGTTTTTT
>TRBV29-1|15|NA|few|TRBJ2-5
CSSREPGMDWETQYF
TGCAGCTCCCGGGAGCCGGGGATGGATTGGGAGACCCAGTACTTC
>TRBV7-2|13|NA|NA|TRBJ1-1
CASRETVNTEAFF
TGTGCCAGCAGGGAGACAGTGAACACTGAAGCTTTCTTT
>TRBV5-1|13|NA|NA|TRBJ1-1
CASSPKGLPEAFF
TGCGCCAGCAGCCCCAAGGGACTACCTGAAGCTTTCTTT
>TRBV20-1|11|NA|NA|TRBJ1-2
CSAREDYGYTF
TGCAGTGCTAGAGAGGACTATGGCTACACCTTC
>TRBV5-4|14|TRBD2|NA|TRBJ2-1
CASSPQAGGNEQFF
TGTGCCAGCAGCCCTCAAGCGGGGGGCAATGAGCAGTTCTTC
>TRBV4-3|15|NA|NA|TRBJ2-5
CASSQGYRGRETQYF
TGCGCCAGCAGCCAAGGCTATCGTGGGCGGGAGACCCAGTACTTC
>TRBV12-3/TRBV12-4|15|TRBD2|NA|TRBJ2-1
CAIILTSGRRDEQFF
TGTGCCATCATCCTGACTAGCGGGAGAAGAGATGAGCAGTTCTTC
>TRBV5-6|14|NA|NA|TRBJ1-5
CASSFFSLDQPQHF
TGTGCCAGCAGCTTCTTTTCACTTGATCAGCCCCAGCATTTT
>TRBV25-1|14|NA|NA|TRBJ1-1
CASRPSGGGTEAFF
TGTGCCAGCCGACCCTCGGGGGGAGGCACTGAAGCTTTCTTT
>TRBV6-5|16|TRBD1|few|TRBJ1-5
CASSYSGQNSNQPQHF
TGTGCCAGCAGTTACTCGGGACAGAATAGCAATCAGCCCCAGCATTTT
>TRBV15|17|TRBD2|NA|TRBJ2-2
CATSSGLAGGNTGELFF
TGTGCCACCAGCTCAGGGCTGGCGGGGGGGAACACCGGGGAGCTGTTTTTT
>TRBV29-1|17|TRBD2|many|TRBJ2-5
CSVEGTSGDLGQETQYF
TGCAGCGTTGAAGGGACTAGCGGTGACCTAGGCCAAGAGACCCAGTACTTC
>TRBV11-2|12|NA|NA|TRBJ2-3
CASSGGAYAQYF
TGTGCCAGCAGCGGAGGGGCCTATGCGCAGTATTTT
>TRBV2|12|NA|NA|TRBJ2-7
CASSVDRSGQYF
TGTGCCAGCAGTGTTGATAGGTCGGGGCAGTACTTC
>TRBV7-2|14|NA|many|TRBJ2-2
CASSLVANTGELFF
TGTGCCAGCAGCTTAGTCGCCAACACCGGGGAGCTGTTTTTT
>TRBV5-6|15|NA|NA|TRBJ1-5
CASSLTGRSDQPQHF
TGTGCCAGCAGCTTGACAGGACGGAGCGATCAGCCCCAGCATTTT
>TRBV5-1|13|NA|few|TRBJ1-1
CASNRADNTEAFF
TGCGCCAGCAATCGGGCAGATAACACTGAAGCTTTCTTT
>TRBV7-9|15|NA|few|TRBJ2-5
CASSLARLTQETQYF
TGTGCCAGCAGCCTTGCAAGACTAACCCAAGAGACCCAGTACTTC
>TRBV28|14|NA|few|TRBJ2-5
CASSLSGLGETQYF
TGTGCCAGCAGTTTAAGCGGGTTGGGAGAGACCCAGTACTTC
>TRBV2|16|NA|NA|TRBJ2-6
CASRAGRNSGANVLTF
TGTGCCAGCAGGGCCGGACGGAACTCTGGGGCCAACGTCCTGACTTTC
>TRBV30|14|NA|NA|TRBJ1-2
CAWSSVGPYYGYTF
TGTGCCTGGAGTTCCGTCGGGCCTTACTATGGCTACACCTTC
>TRBV15|13|NA|few|TRBJ1-1
CATSPSMNTEAFF
TGTGCCACCAGCCCAAGCATGAACACTGAAGCTTTCTTT
>TRBV27|14|NA|few|TRBJ2-3
CASRIATSTDTQYF
TGTGCCAGCAGGATTGCTACTAGCACAGATACGCAGTATTTT
>TRBV12-3/TRBV12-4|18|NA|NA|TRBJ1-2
CASSLVGGGSRQLYGYTF
TGTGCCAGCAGTTTAGTAGGGGGTGGCAGCCGGCAATTATATGGCTACACCTTC
>TRBV7-9|13|NA|few|TRBJ1-5
CASSDTSNQPQHF
TGTGCCAGCAGTGACACTAGCAATCAGCCCCAGCATTTT
>TRBV20-1|9|NA|NA|TRBJ1-2
CSGTVGYTF
TGCAGTGGAACGGTTGGCTACACCTTC
>TRBV11-2|18|TRBD1|NA|TRBJ1-2
CASSLLPGQGHSNYGYTF
TGTGCCAGCAGCTTACTGCCGGGACAGGGGCACTCCAACTATGGCTACACCTTC
>TRBV5-1|14|NA|NA|TRBJ2-7
CASSLAQGHYEQYF
TGCGCCAGCAGCTTGGCGCAGGGCCACTACGAGCAGTACTTC
>TRBV20-1|12|NA|few|TRBJ2-1
CSYQSSYNEQFF
TGCAGTTACCAGAGCTCCTACAATGAGCAGTTCTTC
>TRBV28|13|NA|few|TRBJ1-4
CASSFPGDEKLFF
TGTGCCAGCAGTTTCCCAGGGGATGAAAAACTGTTTTTT
>TRBV20-1|14|NA|once|TRBJ2-5
CSALPTGFEETQYF
TGCAGTGCTCTTCCTACAGGGTTCGAAGAGACCCAGTACTTC
>TRBV6-1|14|NA|NA|TRBJ1-2
CASSVVQGGYGYTF
TGTGCCAGCAGTGTGGTTCAGGGAGGATATGGCTACACCTTC
>TRBV20-1|17|TRBD1|few|TRBJ1-2
CSARAYPSDRGNYGYTF
TGCAGTGCTAGAGCTTACCCCTCGGACAGGGGAAACTATGGCTACACCTTC
>TRBV4-1|15|NA|NA|TRBJ1-2
CASSQLDQGTYGYTF
TGCGCCAGCAGCCAACTGGATCAGGGGACCTATGGCTACACCTTC
>TRBV2|13|NA|few|TRBJ1-5
CASRAVGLQPQHF
TGTGCCAGCAGGGCCGTCGGATTGCAGCCCCAGCATTTT
>TRBV20-1|12|NA|NA|TRBJ1-4
CSARVADEKLFF
TGCAGTGCTAGAGTCGCGGATGAAAAACTGTTTTTT
>TRBV5-1|16|TRBD2|many|TRBJ2-1
CASSLEPGGGYNEQFF
TGCGCCAGCAGCTTGGAGCCTGGCGGGGGTTACAATGAGCAGTTCTTC
>TRBV9|13|NA|NA|TRBJ2-1
CASSVTGEGEQFF
TGTGCCAGCAGCGTCACAGGGGAGGGAGAGCAGTTCTTC
>TRBV20-1|15|NA|NA|TRBJ2-7
CSARGASSLSYEQYF
TGCAGTGCTAGAGGGGCCAGCTCTTTATCCTACGAGCAGTACTTC